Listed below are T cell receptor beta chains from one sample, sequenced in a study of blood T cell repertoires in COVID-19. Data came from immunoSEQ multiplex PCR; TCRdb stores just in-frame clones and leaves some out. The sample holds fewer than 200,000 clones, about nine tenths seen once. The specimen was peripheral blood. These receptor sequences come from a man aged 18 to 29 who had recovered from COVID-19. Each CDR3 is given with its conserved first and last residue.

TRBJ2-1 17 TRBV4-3 CASSPVNSGGAPNEQFF
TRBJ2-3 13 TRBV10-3 CAIRDRGSDTQYF
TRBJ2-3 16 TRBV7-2 CASSQAGTSGGDTQYF
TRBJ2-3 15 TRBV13 CASSLESGVTDTQYF
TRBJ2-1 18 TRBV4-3 CASSQQGKDRGRGNEQFF
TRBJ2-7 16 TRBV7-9 CASSLEVGLGVGEQYF
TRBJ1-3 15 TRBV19 CASSMGRPAGNTIYF
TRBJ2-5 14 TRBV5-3 CARSLAAQGETQYF
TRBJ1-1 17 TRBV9 CASSVGGRGQPNTEAFF
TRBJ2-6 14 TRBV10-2 CASKEGAGANVLTF
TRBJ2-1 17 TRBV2 CASNLAGGPSAYNEQFF
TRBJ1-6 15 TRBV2 CASSDSYRGNSPLHF
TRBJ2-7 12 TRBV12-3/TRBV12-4 CASSSSTYEQYF